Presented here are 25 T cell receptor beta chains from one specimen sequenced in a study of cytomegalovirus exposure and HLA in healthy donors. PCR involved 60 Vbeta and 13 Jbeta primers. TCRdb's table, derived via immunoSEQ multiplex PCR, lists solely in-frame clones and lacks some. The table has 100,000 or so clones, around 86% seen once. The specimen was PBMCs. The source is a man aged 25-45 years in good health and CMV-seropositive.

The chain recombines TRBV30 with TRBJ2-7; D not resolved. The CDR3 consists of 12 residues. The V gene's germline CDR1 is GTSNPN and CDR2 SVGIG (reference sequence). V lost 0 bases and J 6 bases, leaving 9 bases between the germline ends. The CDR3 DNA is TGTGCCTGGAGTGTACTGGCGGCCGAGCAGTACTTC. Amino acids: CAWSVLAAEQYF.

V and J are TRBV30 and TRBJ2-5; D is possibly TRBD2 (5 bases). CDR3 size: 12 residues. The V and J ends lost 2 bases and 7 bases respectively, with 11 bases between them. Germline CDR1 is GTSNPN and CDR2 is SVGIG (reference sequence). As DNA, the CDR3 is TGTGCCTGGAGTCGGGAATCGGGGACCCAGTACTTC. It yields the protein CAWSRESGTQYF. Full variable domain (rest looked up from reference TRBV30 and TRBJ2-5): SQTIHQWPATLVQPVGSPLSLECTVEGTSNPNLYWYRQAAGRGLQLLFYSVGIGQISSEVPQNLSASRPQDRQFILSSKKLLLSDSGFYLCAWSRESGTQYFGPGTRLLVL.

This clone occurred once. This CDR3 is CASSYSGGASPGANVLTF. CDR3 coding DNA: TGTGCCAGCAGCTACTCAGGGGGCGCCTCCCCTGGGGCCAACGTCCTGACTTTC. The J gene is TRBJ2-6, the V gene TRBV7-8, with 8 bases that match TRBD1. Germline CDR1 is SGHVS and CDR2 is FQNEAQ. The CDR3 sequence is 18 residues long. The ends lost 4 bases at V and 2 bases at J; junction bases unmatched: 10. Looking up the rest from reference TRBV7-8 and TRBJ2-6 gives the full variable domain: GAGVSQSPRYKVAKRGQDVALRCDPISGHVSLFWYQQALGQGPEFLTYFQNEAQLDKSGLPSDRFFAERPEGSVSTLKIQRTQQEDSAVYLCASSYSGGASPGANVLTFGAGSRLTVL.

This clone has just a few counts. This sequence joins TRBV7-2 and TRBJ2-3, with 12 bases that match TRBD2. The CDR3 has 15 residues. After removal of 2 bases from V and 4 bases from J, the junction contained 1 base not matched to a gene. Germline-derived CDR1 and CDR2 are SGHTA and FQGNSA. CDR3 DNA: TGTGCCAGCAGCTTAACTAGCGGGGGGTCAGATACGCAGTATTTT. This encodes CASSLTSGGSDTQYF.

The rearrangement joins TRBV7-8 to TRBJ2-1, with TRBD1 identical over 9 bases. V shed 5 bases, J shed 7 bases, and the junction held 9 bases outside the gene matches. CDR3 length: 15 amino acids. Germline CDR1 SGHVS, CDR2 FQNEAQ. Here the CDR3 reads CASSPRRDRVNEQFF. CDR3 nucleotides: TGTGCCAGCAGCCCGAGACGGGACAGGGTGAATGAGCAGTTCTTC.

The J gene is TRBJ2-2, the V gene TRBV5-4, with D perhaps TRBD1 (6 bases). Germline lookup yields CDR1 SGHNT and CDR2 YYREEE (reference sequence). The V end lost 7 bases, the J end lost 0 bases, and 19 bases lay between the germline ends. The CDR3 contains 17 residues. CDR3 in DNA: TGTGCCAGCGGACGGGGCAGGGGTTCCCCGAACACCGGGGAGCTGTTTTTT. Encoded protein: CASGRGRGSPNTGELFF.

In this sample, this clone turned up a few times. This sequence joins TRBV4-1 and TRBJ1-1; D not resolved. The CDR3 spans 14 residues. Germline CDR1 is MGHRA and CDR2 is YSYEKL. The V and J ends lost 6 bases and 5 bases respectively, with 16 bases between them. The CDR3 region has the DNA TGCGCCAGCAGTCCCATGGACTTTAGAACTGAAGCTTTCTTT. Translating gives CASSPMDFRTEAFF.

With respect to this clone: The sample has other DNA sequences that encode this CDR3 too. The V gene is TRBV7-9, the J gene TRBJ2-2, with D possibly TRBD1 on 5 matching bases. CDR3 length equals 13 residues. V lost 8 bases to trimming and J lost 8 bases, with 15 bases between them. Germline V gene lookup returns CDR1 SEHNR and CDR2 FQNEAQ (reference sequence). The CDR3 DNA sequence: TGTGCCAGCCAACAAGGGGCGCAGGGGGAGCTGTTTTTT. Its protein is CASQQGAQGELFF.

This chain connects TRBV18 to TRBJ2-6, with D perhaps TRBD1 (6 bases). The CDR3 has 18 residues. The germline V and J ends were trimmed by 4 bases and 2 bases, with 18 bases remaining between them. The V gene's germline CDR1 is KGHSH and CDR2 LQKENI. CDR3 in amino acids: CASSLAPRGQPGANVLTF. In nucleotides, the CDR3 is TGTGCCAGCTCACTTGCACCCCGGGGACAACCTGGGGCCAACGTCCTGACTTTC.

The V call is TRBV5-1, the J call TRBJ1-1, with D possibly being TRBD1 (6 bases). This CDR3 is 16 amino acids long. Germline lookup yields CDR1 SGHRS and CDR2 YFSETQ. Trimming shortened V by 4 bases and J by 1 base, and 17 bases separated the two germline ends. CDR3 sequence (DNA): TGCGCCAGCAGCAGAGCAATGACAGGCGCGAACACTGAAGCTTTCTTT. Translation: CASSRAMTGANTEAFF.

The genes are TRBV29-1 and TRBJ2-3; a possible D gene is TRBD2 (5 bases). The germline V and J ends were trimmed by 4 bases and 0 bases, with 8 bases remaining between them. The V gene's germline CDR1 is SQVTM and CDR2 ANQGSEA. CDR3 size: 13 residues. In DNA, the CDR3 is TGCAGCGTTGGAGGGCGGAGCACAGATACGCAGTATTTT. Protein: CSVGGRSTDTQYF.

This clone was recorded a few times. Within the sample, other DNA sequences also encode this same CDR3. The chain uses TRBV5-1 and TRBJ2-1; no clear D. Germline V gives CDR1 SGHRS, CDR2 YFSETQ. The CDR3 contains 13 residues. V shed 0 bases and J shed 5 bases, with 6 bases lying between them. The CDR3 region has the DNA TGCGCCAGCAGCTTGGACAGTAACAATGAGCAGTTCTTC. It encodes CASSLDSNNEQFF.

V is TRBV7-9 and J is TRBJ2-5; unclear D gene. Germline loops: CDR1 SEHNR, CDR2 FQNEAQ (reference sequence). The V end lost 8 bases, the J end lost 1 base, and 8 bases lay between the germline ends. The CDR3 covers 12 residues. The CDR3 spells CASLRGQETQYF. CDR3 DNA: TGTGCCAGCCTCCGAGGCCAAGAGACCCAGTACTTC. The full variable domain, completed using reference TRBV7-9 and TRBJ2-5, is DTGVSQNPRHKITKRGQNVTFRCDPISEHNRLYWYRQTLGQGPEFLTYFQNEAQLEKSRLLSDRFSAERPKGSFSTLEIQRTEQGDSAMYLCASLRGQETQYFGPGTRLLVL.

The CDR3 protein is CASSPPGQGAGEQYF. For the CDR3, the DNA is TGCGCCAGCAGCCCCCCGGGACAGGGGGCTGGCGAGCAGTACTTC. V and J are TRBV4-1 and TRBJ2-7, with 12 nucleotides matching TRBD1. The CDR3 sequence is 15 residues long. Trimming took 4 bases from V and 6 from J; bases not matched to a gene: 7. In germline, CDR1 is MGHRA, CDR2 YSYEKL.

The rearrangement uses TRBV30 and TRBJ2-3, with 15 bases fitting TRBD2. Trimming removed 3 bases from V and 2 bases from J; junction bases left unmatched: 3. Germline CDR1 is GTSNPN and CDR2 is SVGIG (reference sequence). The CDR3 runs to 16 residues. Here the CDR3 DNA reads TGTGCCTGGAGCGGGACTAGCGGGGGGTTCACAGATACGCAGTATTTT. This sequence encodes CAWSGTSGGFTDTQYF.

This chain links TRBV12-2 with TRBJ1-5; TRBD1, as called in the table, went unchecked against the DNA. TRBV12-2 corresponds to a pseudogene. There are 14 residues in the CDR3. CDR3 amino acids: CASRLRQGNQPQHF. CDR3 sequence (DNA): TGTGCAAGTCGCTTGCGACAGGGCAATCAGCCCCAGCATTTT.

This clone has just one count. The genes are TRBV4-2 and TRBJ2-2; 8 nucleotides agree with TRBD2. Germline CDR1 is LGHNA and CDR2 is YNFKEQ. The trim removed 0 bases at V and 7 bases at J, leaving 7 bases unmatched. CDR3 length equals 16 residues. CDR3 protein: CASSQEVTSVNGELFF. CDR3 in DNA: TGTGCCAGCAGCCAAGAGGTGACTAGCGTAAACGGGGAGCTGTTTTTT.

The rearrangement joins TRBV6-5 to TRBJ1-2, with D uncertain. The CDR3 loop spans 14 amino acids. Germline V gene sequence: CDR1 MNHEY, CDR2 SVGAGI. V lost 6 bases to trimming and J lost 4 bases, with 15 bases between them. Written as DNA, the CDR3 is TGTGCCAGCAGAACGGGAAGCCGTGTCTATGGCTACACCTTC. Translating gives CASRTGSRVYGYTF.

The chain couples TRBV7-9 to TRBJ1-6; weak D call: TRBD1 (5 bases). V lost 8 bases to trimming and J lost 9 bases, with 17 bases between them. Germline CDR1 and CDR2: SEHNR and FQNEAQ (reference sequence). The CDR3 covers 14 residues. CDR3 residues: CASAREGGSSPLHF. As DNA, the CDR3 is TGTGCCAGCGCCAGGGAGGGCGGGAGTTCACCCCTCCACTTT.

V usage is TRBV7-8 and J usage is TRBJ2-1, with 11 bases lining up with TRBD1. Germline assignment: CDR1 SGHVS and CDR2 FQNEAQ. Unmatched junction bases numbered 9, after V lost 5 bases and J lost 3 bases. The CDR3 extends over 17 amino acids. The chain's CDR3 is CASSKLGQGAFYNEQFF. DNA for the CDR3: TGTGCCAGCAGCAAACTAGGACAGGGGGCTTTCTACAATGAGCAGTTCTTC.

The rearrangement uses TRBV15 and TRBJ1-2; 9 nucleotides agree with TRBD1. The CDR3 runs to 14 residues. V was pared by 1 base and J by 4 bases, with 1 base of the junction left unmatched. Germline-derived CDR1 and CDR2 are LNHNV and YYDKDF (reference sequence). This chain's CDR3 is CATSRVTGGYGYTF. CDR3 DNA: TGTGCCACCAGCAGAGTGACAGGGGGCTATGGCTACACCTTC.

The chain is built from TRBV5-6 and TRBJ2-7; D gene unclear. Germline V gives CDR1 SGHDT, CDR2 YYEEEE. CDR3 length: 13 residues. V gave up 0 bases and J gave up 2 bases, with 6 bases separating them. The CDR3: CASSLDRTYEQYF. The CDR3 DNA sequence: TGTGCCAGCAGCTTGGACAGAACCTACGAGCAGTACTTC.

CDR3 nucleotides: TGCAGCACCAGGGACCCGGGACAGGGGGCGATCGGCTACACCTTC. It translates to CSTRDPGQGAIGYTF. This chain connects TRBV29-1 to TRBJ1-2, with 12 bases identical to TRBD1. Germline V lookup: CDR1 SQVTM, CDR2 ANQGSEA. This CDR3 region has 15 residues. J was trimmed by 8 bases and V by 8 bases; bases with no gene match: 15.

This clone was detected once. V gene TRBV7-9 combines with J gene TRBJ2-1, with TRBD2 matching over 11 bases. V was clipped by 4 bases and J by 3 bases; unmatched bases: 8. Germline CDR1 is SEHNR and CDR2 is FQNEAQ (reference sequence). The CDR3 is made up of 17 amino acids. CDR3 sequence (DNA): TGTGCCAGCAGCTACCGATGGACTAGCGGGCGCTACAATGAGCAGTTCTTC. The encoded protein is CASSYRWTSGRYNEQFF.

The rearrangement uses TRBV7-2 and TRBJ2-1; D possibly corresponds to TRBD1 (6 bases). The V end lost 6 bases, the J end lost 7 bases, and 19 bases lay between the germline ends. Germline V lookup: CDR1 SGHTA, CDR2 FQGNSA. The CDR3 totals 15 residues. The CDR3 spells CASSFSLQGTNEQFF. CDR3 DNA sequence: TGTGCCAGCAGTTTCTCCTTACAGGGCACAAATGAGCAGTTCTTC.